The 6 T cell receptor beta chains reported below all come from one sample, sequenced in a study of metastatic and nonmetastatic thyroid tumors. TCRdb redid the clone calls on the PCR reads using MiXCR. The sample holds approximately 32,000 clones; 21% are singletons and the top ten take 3%. All patients were treatment-naive before thyroid surgery. Material: tumor tissue. These receptors originate from a male donor with papillary thyroid cancer or a benign thyroid nodule (not recorded which). Some clones in this sample may be carry-over from other donors' samples.

The CDR3 loop is CASSASGLDGINEQFF. In nucleotides, the CDR3 is TGTGCCAGCAGCGCGTCTGGACTCGACGGGATTAATGAGCAGTTCTTC. V usage is TRBV9 and J usage is TRBJ2-1; tentatively, D is TRBD2 (5 bases). Germline CDR1 and CDR2: SGDLS and YYNGEE. CDR3 size: 16 residues. V lost 3 bases, J lost 7 bases, and 20 bases lay in between.

V gene TRBV2 combines with J gene TRBJ2-7; a possible D gene is TRBD1 (7 bases). Deletions cut 5 bases from V and 8 bases from J, with 16 bases between. The CDR3 length is 13 residues. CDR1 and CDR2 (germline): SNHLY, FYNNEI. Here the CDR3 DNA reads TGTGCCAGCAGTCGGAGGGGGCAACCGAAGCAGTACTTC. It translates to CASSRRGQPKQYF.

V is TRBV27 and J is TRBJ1-6; 9 bases fit TRBD1. From germline, CDR1 is MNHEY and CDR2 SMNVEV (reference sequence). Germline trimming cut 6 bases from V and 0 bases from J; bases unmatched to any gene: 0. This CDR3 contains 15 residues. The DNA of the CDR3 is TGTGCCAGCAGGACAGGGGGCTCCTATAATTCACCCCTCCACTTT. Translating it yields CASRTGGSYNSPLHF.

This clone showed up many times. The V and J genes are TRBV4-2 and TRBJ2-3, with 8 positions matching TRBD1. Germline V gene sequence: CDR1 LGHNA, CDR2 YNFKEQ. The CDR3 covers 16 residues. V lost 0 bases to trimming and J lost 3 bases; unmatched junction nucleotides: 5. The CDR3 sequence is CASSQEGRQGTDTQYF. The CDR3 DNA sequence: TGTGCCAGCAGCCAAGAGGGGAGACAGGGGACAGATACGCAGTATTTT.

This clone appeared a few times. This sequence joins TRBV24-1 and TRBJ1-5; 10 bases match TRBD1. The CDR3 has 16 residues. Trimming at V came to 4 bases and at J to 5 bases, leaving 7 bases not matched to a gene. Germline assignment: CDR1 KGHDR and CDR2 SFDVKD. CDR3: CATSEAGTGVHQPQHF. The CDR3 DNA reads as TGTGCCACCAGTGAAGCAGGGACAGGGGTCCATCAGCCCCAGCATTTT.

This clone was seen a handful of times. The chain couples TRBV27 to TRBJ1-2; D remains ambiguous. V was pared by 2 bases and J by 5 bases, with 9 bases between. This CDR3 region has 13 residues. From germline, CDR1 is MNHEY and CDR2 SMNVEV (reference sequence). CDR3 sequence (DNA): TGTGCCAGCAGTTTAGAGGGAAGGTATGGCTACACCTTC. It codes for CASSLEGRYGYTF.